This passage covers 11 T cell receptor beta chains from one sample sequenced in a study of T cells in Graves' hyperthyroidism and ophthalmopathy. RNA transcripts gave rise to amplified TCR beta CDR3 regions. TCR CDR3 underwent first-round RT-PCR with the HTBI primer set. TCRdb itself ran the multiplex PCR reads through MiXCR, one entry per CDR3 protein. The data show around 190,000 distinct CDR3 sequences, with roughly a sixth seen just once and 53% held by the top ten. What was sequenced was blood. Receptor source: a woman aged 45-59 years with Graves' hyperthyroidism.

This clonotype appeared many times. J is TRBJ2-6 and V is TRBV20-1, with 10 nucleotides matching TRBD2. With V trimmed by 6 bases and J by 2 bases, 7 bases remained unmatched. Germline CDR1 DFQATT, CDR2 SNEGSKA (reference sequence). The CDR3 spans 16 residues. For the CDR3, the DNA is TGCAGTGCAACCGGGACTAGCGTTGCTGGGGCCAACGTCCTGACTTTC. Translation: CSATGTSVAGANVLTF.

This clonotype was found once. The rearrangement joins TRBV19 to TRBJ2-1; 9 bases match TRBD2. The CDR3 length is 15 residues. Germline loops: CDR1 LNHDA, CDR2 SQIVND (reference sequence). Germline trimming cut 1 base from V and 10 bases from J; bases unmatched to any gene: 8. CDR3: CASSIASSGNAEQFF. DNA of the CDR3: TGTGCCAGTAGTATAGCGTCTAGCGGGAACGCGGAGCAGTTCTTC.

The chain employs TRBV3-1 and TRBJ2-1; the match to TRBD2 covers 7 bases. V lost 0 bases to trimming and J lost 2 bases; unmatched junction nucleotides: 4. The CDR3 runs 16 residues. The germline V gene encodes CDR1 LGHDT and CDR2 YNNKEL (reference sequence). The CDR3 sequence is CASSQESSGTYNEQFF. CDR3 sequence (DNA): TGTGCCAGCAGCCAAGAATCCAGCGGGACCTACAATGAGCAGTTCTTC.

This clonotype was detected ten times or more. The rearrangement uses TRBV11-2 and TRBJ1-1, with D possibly TRBD1 on 5 matching bases. V dropped 7 bases and J dropped 4 bases, with 13 bases sitting between them. The V gene's germline CDR1 is SGHAT and CDR2 FQNNGV. The CDR3 runs to 13 residues. CDR3 DNA: TGTGCCAGCACCGTGGGGGTAGTCACTGAAGCTTTCTTT. This gives the protein CASTVGVVTEAFF.

This clonotype turned up a few times. V usage is TRBV7-9 and J usage is TRBJ2-1; 8 nucleotides match TRBD2. This CDR3 spans 16 amino acids. Germline CDR1 and CDR2: SEHNR and FQNEAQ (reference sequence). Trimming removed 4 bases from V and 8 bases from J; junction bases left unmatched: 13. The CDR3 sequence: CASSSVPGLEGDEQFF. Here the CDR3 DNA reads TGTGCCAGCAGCTCAGTACCGGGACTAGAAGGAGATGAGCAGTTCTTC. The variable domain in full, completed from reference TRBV7-9 and TRBJ2-1, reads DTGVSQNPRHKITKRGQNVTFRCDPISEHNRLYWYRQTLGQGPEFLTYFQNEAQLEKSRLLSDRFSAERPKGSFSTLEIQRTEQGDSAMYLCASSSVPGLEGDEQFFGPGTRLTVL.

The rearrangement uses TRBV20-1 and TRBJ2-3; D possibly corresponds to TRBD1 (6 bases). Trimming stripped 2 bases from V and 4 bases from J, with 10 bases between. The V gene's germline CDR1 is DFQATT and CDR2 SNEGSKA (reference sequence). This CDR3 is built from 13 residues. CDR3 loop: CSARRAGADTQYF. CDR3 coding DNA: TGCAGTGCTAGACGGGCAGGGGCAGATACGCAGTATTTT.

This clonotype was seen many times. The V and J genes are TRBV20-1 and TRBJ2-1, with TRBD2 identical over 7 bases. The trim removed 4 bases at V and 2 bases at J, leaving 8 bases unmatched. This CDR3 spans 15 amino acids. Germline assignment: CDR1 DFQATT and CDR2 SNEGSKA (reference sequence). The CDR3 loop reads CSAKASGSTYNEQFF. The CDR3 bases are TGCAGTGCTAAGGCTAGCGGAAGTACCTACAATGAGCAGTTCTTC.

The chain has TRBV14 and TRBJ2-1; the match to TRBD2 covers 11 bases. CDR1 is SGHDN and CDR2 is FVKESK in the germline V gene. The V and J ends lost 3 bases and 4 bases, in that order; junction bases with no gene match: 5. The CDR3 loop spans 16 amino acids. CDR3 DNA: TGTGCCAGCAGCCAGTCTGGGACTAGCGGATACAATGAGCAGTTCTTC. As protein: CASSQSGTSGYNEQFF. The full variable domain, rest sourced from reference TRBV14 and TRBJ2-1, is EAGVTQFPSHSVIEKGQTVTLRCDPISGHDNLYWYRRVMGKEIKFLLHFVKESKQDESGMPNNRFLAERTGGTYSTLKVQPAELEDSGVYFCASSQSGTSGYNEQFFGPGTRLTVL.

This clonotype was observed many times. V and J are TRBV24-1 and TRBJ2-1, with 9 bases identical to TRBD2. This CDR3 is 15 amino acids long. V lost 4 bases, J lost 6 bases, and 6 bases stayed unmatched. From germline, CDR1 is KGHDR and CDR2 SFDVKD. This chain's CDR3 is CATSEPSGKGNEQFF. The CDR3 DNA reads as TGTGCCACCAGTGAACCTAGCGGGAAGGGCAATGAGCAGTTCTTC.

This clonotype was counted only a few times. The chain combines TRBV3-1 with TRBJ1-2, with D tentatively TRBD1 (6 bases). CDR1 and CDR2 (germline): LGHDT, YNNKEL (reference sequence). CDR3 length: 15 residues. Trimming removed 1 base at V and 0 bases at J, with 9 bases between. The CDR3 is CASSQGWDTNYGYTF. The DNA for the CDR3 is TGTGCCAGCAGCCAAGGTTGGGACACTAACTATGGCTACACCTTC.

This clonotype occurred a few times. The V call is TRBV10-2, the J call TRBJ1-4, with D tentatively TRBD1 (6 bases). The length of the CDR3 is 14 residues. The V end was cut by 4 bases, the J end by 5 bases, with 11 bases between. Germline V lookup: CDR1 WSHSY, CDR2 SAAADI. The chain's CDR3 is CASSGGGYNEKLFF. The CDR3 DNA reads as TGCGCCAGCAGTGGAGGGGGGTACAATGAAAAACTGTTTTTT.